Each of the 27 T cell receptor beta chains below was sequenced from the same sample in a study of T cells after yellow fever vaccination. Each CDR3 protein gets one entry after TCRdb re-called the 5' RACE reads with MiXCR. The sample records about 310,000 distinct CDR3 sequences, roughly 3.5% being singletons. Specimen: PBMCs, collected on the day of the yellow fever booster vaccination. Every receptor here comes from a man aged 18 to 35 who received the YFV17D yellow fever vaccine.

The V and J genes are TRBV7-2 and TRBJ2-1; 8 nucleotides match TRBD1. The CDR3 loop spans 15 amino acids. Germline V CDR1 and CDR2: SGHTA, FQGNSA. The junction had 4 bases not matched to a gene; V was cut back by 4 bases and J by 2 bases. The CDR3 protein is CASSSDRGAYNEQFF. The CDR3 DNA sequence: TGTGCCAGCAGCTCTGACAGGGGAGCCTACAATGAGCAGTTCTTC. Filled out from reference TRBV7-2 and TRBJ2-1, the complete variable domain reads GAGVSQSPSNKVTEKGKDVELRCDPISGHTALYWYRQSLGQGLEFLIYFQGNSAPDKSGLPSDRFSAERTGGSVSTLTIQRTQQEDSAVYLCASSSDRGAYNEQFFGPGTRLTVL.

The chain has TRBV6-5 and TRBJ2-3, with D perhaps TRBD2 (6 bases). The CDR3 has 17 amino acids. V was shortened by 5 bases and J by 1 base, with 19 bases between the two germline ends. CDR1 MNHEY and CDR2 SVGAGI come from the germline V gene. The chain's CDR3 is CASSPPSRTGGTDTQYF. CDR3 nucleotides: TGTGCCAGCAGTCCACCCTCCCGGACGGGGGGCACAGATACGCAGTATTTT.

In its sample, this clonotype was seen a few times. The chain uses TRBV7-6 and TRBJ2-3; 8 bases align to TRBD1. Germline V lookup: CDR1 SGHVS, CDR2 FNYEAQ. This CDR3 has 14 residues. In DNA form, the CDR3 reads TGTGCAGTGGGTAGGACAGGGATTACAGATACGCAGTATTTT. Protein sequence: CAVGRTGITDTQYF.

This clonotype was counted between two and nine times. The gene calls are TRBV5-1 and TRBJ1-1, with D perhaps matching TRBD1 (6 bases). V was trimmed by 4 bases and J by 5 bases, leaving 27 bases between them. The CDR3 contains 18 residues. The germline CDR1 and CDR2 sequences are SGHRS and YFSETQ. This chain's CDR3 is CASSRYGQGNWELTEAFF. The CDR3 bases are TGCGCCAGCAGCCGATATGGGCAGGGGAACTGGGAATTGACTGAAGCTTTCTTT.

This clonotype has ten or more counts. The chain links TRBV5-1 to TRBJ2-3; D possibly matches TRBD1 or TRBD2 (5 bases each). The V gene lost 0 bases and the J gene lost 0 bases, with 11 bases spanning the gap. Germline CDR1 and CDR2: SGHRS and YFSETQ. The CDR3 totals 16 residues. The CDR3 DNA is TGCGCCAGCAGCTTGGAGGGACGAACTAGCACAGATACGCAGTATTTT. Its protein product is CASSLEGRTSTDTQYF.

This clonotype was recorded a few times. As DNA, the CDR3 is TGTGCCAGCAGCTTGTCAGGGGAGGGCTACAATGAGCAGTTCTTC. It translates to CASSLSGEGYNEQFF. The chain links TRBV5-4 to TRBJ2-1; tentative D call: TRBD2 (7 bases). V gave up 1 base and J gave up 3 bases, with 11 bases separating them. The CDR3 loop spans 15 amino acids. Germline assignment: CDR1 SGHNT and CDR2 YYREEE (reference sequence).

The chain has TRBV20-1 and TRBJ1-1; no firm D call. Per the germline V gene, CDR1 is DFQATT and CDR2 is SNEGSKA (reference sequence). The CDR3 totals 13 residues. Trimming took off 3 bases at V and 4 bases at J, with 12 bases between the two ends. The DNA of the CDR3 is TGCAGTGCTAGGCTGGGTTTAGGCACTGAAGCTTTCTTT. Protein product: CSARLGLGTEAFF.

This clonotype was counted many times. The CDR3 region has the DNA TGCAGCGTCGACAGGAATCCTAACTATGGCTACACCTTC. The encoded protein is CSVDRNPNYGYTF. The chain carries TRBV29-1 and TRBJ1-2, with a tentative D call TRBD1 (6 bases). Trimming pared 6 bases from V and 0 bases from J, leaving 11 bases between. This CDR3 region has 13 residues. The V gene's germline CDR1 is SQVTM and CDR2 ANQGSEA.

This clonotype has only a few counts. The chain combines TRBV7-2 with TRBJ2-1, with 11 bases aligning to TRBD2. Germline V CDR1 and CDR2: SGHTA, FQGNSA. J was trimmed by 5 bases and V by 6 bases; bases with no gene match: 6. The CDR3 runs 15 residues. CDR3 nucleotide sequence: TGTGCCAGCAGAAGGGGGGGACTAGCGGACAATGAGCAGTTCTTC. Amino acid sequence: CASRRGGLADNEQFF.

This clonotype was observed many times. The chain employs TRBV6-4 and TRBJ1-6; D might be TRBD1 (5 bases). Per the germline V gene, CDR1 is MRHNA and CDR2 is SNTAGT. The CDR3 loop spans 17 amino acids. Trimming left V 10 bases short and J 11 bases short, with 30 bases between. The CDR3 spells CATPTGDQALAGAPLHF. CDR3 in DNA: TGTGCCACTCCGACGGGGGACCAAGCCCTGGCGGGTGCACCCCTCCACTTT.

The chain joins TRBV18 to TRBJ1-1, with 9 positions matching TRBD1. Per germline, CDR1 KGHSH and CDR2 LQKENI. After removal of 8 bases from V and 3 bases from J, the junction contained 4 bases not matched to a gene. This CDR3 comprises 13 residues. Here the CDR3 reads CASGTGIDTEAFF. CDR3 sequence (DNA): TGTGCCAGCGGGACAGGGATCGACACTGAAGCTTTCTTT.

At least ten counts were recorded for this clonotype. V and J are TRBV19 and TRBJ2-5; maybe TRBD1 (6 bases). The CDR3 loop spans 15 amino acids. Deletions cut 2 bases from V and 1 base from J, with 11 bases between. The germline CDR1 and CDR2 sequences are LNHDA and SQIVND (reference sequence). The CDR3 sequence is CASSIQGRFQETQYF. CDR3 in DNA: TGTGCCAGTAGTATACAGGGGAGATTCCAAGAGACCCAGTACTTC.

This clonotype was seen at least ten times. V usage is TRBV5-1 and J usage is TRBJ2-5, with D tentatively TRBD2 (6 bases). V gave up 3 bases and J gave up 2 bases, with 8 bases separating them. Germline V CDR1 and CDR2: SGHRS, YFSETQ. The CDR3 extends over 13 amino acids. In DNA form, the CDR3 reads TGCGCCAGCAGCTGGGGGGTACAAGAGACCCAGTACTTC. Encoded protein: CASSWGVQETQYF.

In this sample, this clonotype turned up many times. V is TRBV3-2 and J is TRBJ2-5. TRBV3-2 is classified as a pseudogene. This CDR3 contains 17 residues. CDR3 sequence reads: CASSLDRLDFLKETQYF. As DNA, the CDR3 is TGTGCCAGCAGCCTAGATCGTCTTGATTTCCTAAAAGAGACCCAGTACTTC.

This chain links TRBV6-5 with TRBJ1-1; the D gene is possibly TRBD1 (6 bases). CDR3 length: 15 residues. Per germline, CDR1 MNHEY and CDR2 SVGAGI. The V end lost 4 bases, the J end lost 5 bases, and 17 bases lay between the germline ends. The CDR3 bases are TGTGCCAGCAGTTCGGGAGGGGGTGCCTCAACTGAAGCTTTCTTT. It is translated as CASSSGGGASTEAFF.

There are a few counts of this clonotype. The chain combines TRBV7-9 with TRBJ1-2; maybe TRBD1 (5 bases). The CDR3 has 17 amino acids. Germline assignment: CDR1 SEHNR and CDR2 FQNEAQ (reference sequence). Between the trimmed V and J ends, which lost 2 bases and 7 bases, there was a span of 23 bases. CDR3 amino acids: CASSLLGQSGRAFGYTF. DNA of the CDR3: TGTGCCAGCAGCTTATTGGGGCAGTCGGGCAGGGCCTTTGGCTACACCTTC. Complete variable domain (other parts from reference TRBV7-9 and TRBJ1-2): DTGVSQNPRHKITKRGQNVTFRCDPISEHNRLYWYRQTLGQGPEFLTYFQNEAQLEKSRLLSDRFSAERPKGSFSTLEIQRTEQGDSAMYLCASSLLGQSGRAFGYTFGSGTRLTVV.

This clonotype was found many times. V and J are TRBV7-2 and TRBJ1-3; D is unresolved. V lost 5 bases, J lost 1 base, and 9 bases lay in between. CDR3 length equals 14 residues. The germline gives CDR1 SGHTA, CDR2 FQGNSA. The CDR3 DNA is TGTGCCAGCAGCCGTGGGGTGTCTGGAAACACCATATATTTT. As protein: CASSRGVSGNTIYF. The full variable domain, in which reference TRBV7-2 and TRBJ1-3 provide the parts outside the CDR3, is GAGVSQSPSNKVTEKGKDVELRCDPISGHTALYWYRQSLGQGLEFLIYFQGNSAPDKSGLPSDRFSAERTGGSVSTLTIQRTQQEDSAVYLCASSRGVSGNTIYFGEGSWLTVV.

This clonotype has ten or more counts. The rearrangement links TRBV5-1 to TRBJ1-1, with 8 nucleotides matching TRBD1. Trimming took 0 bases from V and 6 from J; bases not matched to a gene: 7. CDR1 SGHRS and CDR2 YFSETQ come from the germline V gene. CDR3 length equals 15 residues. Here the CDR3 DNA reads TGCGCCAGCAGCTTGGTGACAGGGGATGTCGCTGAAGCTTTCTTT. Translating it yields CASSLVTGDVAEAFF.

The V gene is TRBV11-2, the J gene TRBJ1-3; D gene unclear. The ends were cut back, 7 bases at V and 3 bases at J, with 7 bases in the middle. Germline assignment: CDR1 SGHAT and CDR2 FQNNGV. The CDR3 is 12 amino acids. CDR3 residues: CASISLGNTIYF. CDR3 DNA sequence: TGTGCCAGCATTTCTCTTGGAAACACCATATATTTT. The full variable domain, rest sourced from reference TRBV11-2 and TRBJ1-3, is EAGVAQSPRYKIIEKRQSVAFWCNPISGHATLYWYQQILGQGPKLLIQFQNNGVVDDSQLPKDRFSAERLKGVDSTLKIQPAKLEDSAVYLCASISLGNTIYFGEGSWLTVV.

The sample holds many counts of this clonotype. This sequence joins TRBV10-3 and TRBJ2-1, with TRBD2 identical over 11 bases. Germline V gives CDR1 ENHRY, CDR2 SYGVKD. The V segment lost 6 bases and the J segment 3 bases; nucleotides outside the gene matches: 4. CDR3 length equals 15 residues. As DNA, the CDR3 is TGTGCCATCAGGCCGACTAGCGGGAACTACAATGAGCAGTTCTTC. Its protein product is CAIRPTSGNYNEQFF.

This clonotype occurred many times. CDR3 amino acids: CSHGTQNTDTQYF. The CDR3 DNA is TGCAGCCACGGGACTCAAAACACAGATACGCAGTATTTT. The J gene is TRBJ2-3, the V gene TRBV29-1; perhaps TRBD2 as D (6 bases). Germline V CDR1 and CDR2: SQVTM, ANQGSEA. Trimming left V 8 bases short and J 2 bases short, with 14 bases between. The CDR3 consists of 13 residues.

There are a few counts of this clonotype. The rearrangement links TRBV12-3 or TRBV12-4 to TRBJ2-1; 8 bases map to TRBD2. V shed 2 bases and J 4 bases; nucleotides not matched to a gene: 7. The CDR3 has 16 residues. The CDR3 here is CASSLSSAGAYNEQFF. CDR3 DNA sequence: TGTGCCAGCAGTTTATCATCAGCGGGGGCGTACAATGAGCAGTTCTTC.

This clonotype was detected many times. The chain couples TRBV3-1 to TRBJ2-7; TRBD2 might be the D (5 bases). Trimming removed 2 bases from V and 4 bases from J, with 9 bases in between. CDR1 and CDR2 from the germline V gene are LGHDT and YNNKEL (reference sequence). This CDR3 spans 13 amino acids. For the CDR3, the DNA is TGTGCCAGCAGCCAACGGGGTGTATACGAGCAGTACTTC. Translating gives CASSQRGVYEQYF.

This clonotype was detected ten times or more. The V call is TRBV5-1, the J call TRBJ2-1; a possible D gene is TRBD2 (5 bases). The CDR3 is 15 amino acids. The germline V gene has CDR1 SGHRS and CDR2 YFSETQ. The ends were cut back, 3 bases at V and 6 bases at J, with 16 bases in the middle. This CDR3 is CASSSDTGVINEQFF. CDR3 bases: TGCGCCAGCAGCTCAGATACCGGGGTGATCAATGAGCAGTTCTTC. Full variable domain (rest looked up from reference TRBV5-1 and TRBJ2-1): KAGVTQTPRYLIKTRGQQVTLSCSPISGHRSVSWYQQTPGQGLQFLFEYFSETQRNKGNFPGRFSGRQFSNSRSEMNVSTLELGDSALYLCASSSDTGVINEQFFGPGTRLTVL.

This clonotype has at least ten counts. The V gene is TRBV10-3, the J gene TRBJ1-2, with D possibly matching TRBD1 (5 bases). V gave up 4 bases and J gave up 7 bases, with 19 bases separating them. The CDR3 spans 15 residues. Germline V gives CDR1 ENHRY, CDR2 SYGVKD. CDR3 protein: CAISGSFGRGSGYTF. In nucleotides, the CDR3 is TGTGCCATCAGTGGGTCCTTCGGGCGGGGCTCTGGCTACACCTTC.

This clonotype was seen repeatedly, ten times or more. The chain combines TRBV5-1 with TRBJ2-5; D is possibly TRBD1 or TRBD2 (6 bases each). This CDR3 comprises 16 residues. V shed 4 bases and J shed 4 bases, with 20 bases lying between them. Germline-derived CDR1 and CDR2 are SGHRS and YFSETQ. CDR3 DNA sequence: TGCGCCAGCAGCGATTGGACAGATCGGGGAGGAGAGACCCAGTACTTC. It codes for CASSDWTDRGGETQYF.

This clonotype was seen a handful of times. The rearrangement joins TRBV4-3 to TRBJ1-6; D is perhaps TRBD1 (6 bases). This CDR3 has 14 residues. Trimming removed 6 bases at V and 9 bases at J, with 15 bases between. Germline V gene sequence: CDR1 LGHNA, CDR2 YSLEER. Here the CDR3 DNA reads TGCGCCAGCAGTTTACAGGGAGGTGGTTCACCCCTCCACTTT. It yields the protein CASSLQGGGSPLHF.